The TCR beta chain under discussion was sequenced for a study of cytomegalovirus exposure and HLA in healthy donors. Study in general: Genotyping of 398 donors showed that over 65% belonged to the Caucasian-associated ancestry cluster. Study-wide points: TCR association rates varied by HLA locus in a later analysis, with DRB1 highest and HLA-C lowest.

Trimming removed 6 bases from V and 0 bases from J; junction bases left unmatched: 8. The CDR3 has 18 amino acids. Per germline, CDR1 MNHEY and CDR2 SMNVEV (reference sequence). The PCR contained 60 Vbeta and 13 Jbeta primers. Clones were read by immunoSEQ multiplex PCR, and TCRdb kept only the in-frame ones, dropping some. This sample contains about 190,000 clones. To note about this clone: Its antigen is currently unknown.

The V gene is TRBV27, the J gene TRBJ2-5; TRBD2 matches at 15 bases. The sample taken for sequencing was PBMCs. This TCR derives from a man under 40 in good health and CMV-seronegative. The CDR3 here is CASRPMGLAGGNQETQYF. In nucleotides, the CDR3 is TGTGCCAGCAGGCCAATGGGACTAGCGGGGGGAAACCAAGAGACCCAGTACTTC.